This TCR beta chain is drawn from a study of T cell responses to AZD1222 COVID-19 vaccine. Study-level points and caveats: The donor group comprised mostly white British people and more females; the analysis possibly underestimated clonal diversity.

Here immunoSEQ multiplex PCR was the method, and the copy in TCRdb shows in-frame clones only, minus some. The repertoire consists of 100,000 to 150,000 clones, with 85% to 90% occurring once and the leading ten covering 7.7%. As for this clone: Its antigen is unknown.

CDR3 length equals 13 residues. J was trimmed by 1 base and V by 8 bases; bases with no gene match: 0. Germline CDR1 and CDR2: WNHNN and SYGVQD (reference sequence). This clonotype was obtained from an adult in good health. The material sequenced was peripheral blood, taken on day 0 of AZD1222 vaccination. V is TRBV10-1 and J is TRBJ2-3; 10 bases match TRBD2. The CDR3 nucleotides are TGCGCCAGCGGACTAGCGGGCACAGATACGCAGTATTTT. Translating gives CASGLAGTDTQYF.